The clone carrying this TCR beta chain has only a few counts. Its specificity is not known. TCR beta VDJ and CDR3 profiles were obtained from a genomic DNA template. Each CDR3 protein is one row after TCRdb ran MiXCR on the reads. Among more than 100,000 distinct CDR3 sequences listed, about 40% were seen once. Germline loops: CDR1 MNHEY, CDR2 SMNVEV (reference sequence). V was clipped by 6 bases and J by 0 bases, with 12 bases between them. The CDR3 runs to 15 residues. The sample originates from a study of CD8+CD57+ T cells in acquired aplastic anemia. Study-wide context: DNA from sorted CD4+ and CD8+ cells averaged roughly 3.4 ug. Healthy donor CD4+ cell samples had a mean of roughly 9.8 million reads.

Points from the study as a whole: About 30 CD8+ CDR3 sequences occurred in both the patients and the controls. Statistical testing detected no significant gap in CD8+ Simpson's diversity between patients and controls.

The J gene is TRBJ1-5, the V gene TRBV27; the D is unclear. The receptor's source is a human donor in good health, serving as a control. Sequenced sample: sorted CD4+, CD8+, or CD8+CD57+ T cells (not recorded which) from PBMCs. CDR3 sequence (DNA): TGTGCCAGCAGGCAGGATCTATATAGCAATCAGCCCCAGCATTTT. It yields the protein CASRQDLYSNQPQHF.